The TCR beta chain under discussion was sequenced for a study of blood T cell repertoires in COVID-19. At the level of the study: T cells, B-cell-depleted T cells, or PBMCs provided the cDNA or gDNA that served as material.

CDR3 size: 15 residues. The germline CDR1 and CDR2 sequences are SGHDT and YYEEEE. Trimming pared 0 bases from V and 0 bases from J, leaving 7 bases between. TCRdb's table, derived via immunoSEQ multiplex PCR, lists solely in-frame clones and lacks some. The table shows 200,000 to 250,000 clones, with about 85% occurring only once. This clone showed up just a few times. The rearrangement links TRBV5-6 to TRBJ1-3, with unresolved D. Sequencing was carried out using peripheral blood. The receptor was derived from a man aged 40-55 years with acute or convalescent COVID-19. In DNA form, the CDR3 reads TGTGCCAGCAGCTTGGGGGGAGACTCTGGAAACACCATATATTTT. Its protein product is CASSLGGDSGNTIYF.